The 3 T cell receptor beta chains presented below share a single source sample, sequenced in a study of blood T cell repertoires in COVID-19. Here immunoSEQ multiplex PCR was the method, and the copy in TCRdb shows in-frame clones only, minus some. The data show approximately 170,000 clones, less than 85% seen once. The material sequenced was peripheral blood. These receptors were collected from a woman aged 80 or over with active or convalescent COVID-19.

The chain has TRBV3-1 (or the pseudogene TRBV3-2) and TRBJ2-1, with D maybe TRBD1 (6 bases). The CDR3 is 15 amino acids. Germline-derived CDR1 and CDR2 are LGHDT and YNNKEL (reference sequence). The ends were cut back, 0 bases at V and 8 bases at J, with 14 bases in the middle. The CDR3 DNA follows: TGTGCCAGCAGCCAAGAAGGGGGTAGAGTCGATGAGCAGTTCTTC. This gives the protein CASSQEGGRVDEQFF.

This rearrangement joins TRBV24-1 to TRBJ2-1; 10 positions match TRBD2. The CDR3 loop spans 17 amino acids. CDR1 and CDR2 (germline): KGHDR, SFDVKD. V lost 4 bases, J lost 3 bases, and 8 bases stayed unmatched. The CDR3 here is CATSEVSGRAHYNEQFF. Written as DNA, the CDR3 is TGTGCCACCAGTGAGGTCAGCGGGAGGGCCCACTACAATGAGCAGTTCTTC.

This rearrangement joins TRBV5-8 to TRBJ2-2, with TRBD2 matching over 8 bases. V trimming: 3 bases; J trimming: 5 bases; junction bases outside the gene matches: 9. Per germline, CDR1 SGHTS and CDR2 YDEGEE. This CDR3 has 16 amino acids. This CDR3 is CASSSHLSGRTGELFF. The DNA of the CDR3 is TGTGCCAGCAGCTCCCATTTAAGCGGGAGAACCGGGGAGCTGTTTTTT.